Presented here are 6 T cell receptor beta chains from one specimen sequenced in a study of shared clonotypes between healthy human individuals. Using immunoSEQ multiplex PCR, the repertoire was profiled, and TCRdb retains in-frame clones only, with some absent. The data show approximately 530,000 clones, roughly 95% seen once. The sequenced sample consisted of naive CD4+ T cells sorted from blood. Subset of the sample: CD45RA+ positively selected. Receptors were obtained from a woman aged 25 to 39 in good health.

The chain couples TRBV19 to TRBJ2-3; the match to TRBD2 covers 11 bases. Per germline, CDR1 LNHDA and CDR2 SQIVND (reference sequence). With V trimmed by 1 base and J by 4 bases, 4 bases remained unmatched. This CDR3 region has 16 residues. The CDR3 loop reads CASSIGTSGSPDTQYF. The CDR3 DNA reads TGTGCCAGTAGTATAGGGACTAGCGGGTCCCCAGATACGCAGTATTTT.

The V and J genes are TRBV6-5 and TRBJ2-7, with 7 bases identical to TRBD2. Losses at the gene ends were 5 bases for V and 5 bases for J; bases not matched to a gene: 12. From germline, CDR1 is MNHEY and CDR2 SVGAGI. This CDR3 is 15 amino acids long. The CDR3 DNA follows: TGTGCCAGCAGTCGCAAGGGCGGGAGTTATAACGAGCAGTACTTC. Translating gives CASSRKGGSYNEQYF.

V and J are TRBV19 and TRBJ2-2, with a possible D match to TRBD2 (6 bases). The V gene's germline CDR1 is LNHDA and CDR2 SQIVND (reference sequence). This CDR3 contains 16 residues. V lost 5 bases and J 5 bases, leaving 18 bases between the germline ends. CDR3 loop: CASSRRSGVLTGELFF. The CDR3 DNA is TGTGCCAGTAGTCGTCGGTCGGGAGTATTAACCGGGGAGCTGTTTTTT.

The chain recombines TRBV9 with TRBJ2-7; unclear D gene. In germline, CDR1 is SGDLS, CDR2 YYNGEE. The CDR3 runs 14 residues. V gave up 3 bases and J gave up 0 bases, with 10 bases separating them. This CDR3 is CASSEDGHSYEQYF. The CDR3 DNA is TGTGCCAGCAGCGAGGACGGGCACTCCTACGAGCAGTACTTC.

The CDR3 region is CASSFVRRNTEAFF. The CDR3 DNA sequence: TGTGCCAGCAGCTTTGTAAGAAGGAACACTGAAGCTTTCTTT. The chain carries TRBV13 and TRBJ1-1, with D unresolved. CDR1 PRHDT and CDR2 FYEKMQ come from the germline V gene (reference sequence). CDR3 length: 14 residues. V was pared by 3 bases and J by 1 base, with 9 bases between.

CDR3 DNA sequence: TGTGCCTGGAGTTCGGGAGCCCTCCCCCAGCATTTT. Protein sequence: CAWSSGALPQHF. V gene TRBV30 combines with J gene TRBJ1-5; no firm D call. Germline-derived CDR1 and CDR2 are GTSNPN and SVGIG (reference sequence). The CDR3 spans 12 residues. V lost 2 bases and J lost 10, with 12 bases in between.